This TCR beta chain was documented in a study of blood T cell repertoires in COVID-19. On the study more broadly: Sample material is recorded as cDNA or gDNA derived from T cells, B-cell-depleted T cells, or PBMCs.

Assay: immunoSEQ multiplex PCR; the TCRdb copy retains only in-frame clones and omits some. This table holds around 190,000 clones, about 83% found once. The V gene end was trimmed by 2 bases and the J gene end by 5 bases; junction bases not matched to a gene: 2. The CDR3 contains 14 residues. Germline V gives CDR1 GTSNPN, CDR2 SVGIG (reference sequence). Recruits, aged about 18 to 95 years, lived in 24 US areas. Clinical histories supplied by participants themselves formed the basis of cohort assignment. Sequenced: PBMCs or T cells enriched from blood (not recorded which). V and J are TRBV30 and TRBJ2-2, with 10 bases aligning to TRBD2. The sequence was collected from a man in his forties with acute COVID-19. Here the CDR3 DNA reads TGTGCCTGGAGTAGCGGGAGGGAAACCGGGGAGCTGTTTTTT. Translated: CAWSSGRETGELFF.